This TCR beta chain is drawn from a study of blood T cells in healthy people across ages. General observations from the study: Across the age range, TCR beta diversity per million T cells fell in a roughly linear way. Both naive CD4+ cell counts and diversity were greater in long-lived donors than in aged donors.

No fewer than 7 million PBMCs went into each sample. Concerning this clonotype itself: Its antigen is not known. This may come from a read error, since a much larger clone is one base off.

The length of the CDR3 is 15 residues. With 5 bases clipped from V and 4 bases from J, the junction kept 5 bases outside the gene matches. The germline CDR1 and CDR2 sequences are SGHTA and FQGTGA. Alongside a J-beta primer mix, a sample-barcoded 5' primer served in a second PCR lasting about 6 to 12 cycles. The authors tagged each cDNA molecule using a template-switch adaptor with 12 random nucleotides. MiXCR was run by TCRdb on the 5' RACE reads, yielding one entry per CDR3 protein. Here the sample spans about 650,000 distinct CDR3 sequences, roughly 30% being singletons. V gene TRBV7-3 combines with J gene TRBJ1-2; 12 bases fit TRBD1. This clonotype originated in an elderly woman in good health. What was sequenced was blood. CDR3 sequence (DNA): TGTGCCAGCAGCCCCGGGACAGGGGGCTGCTATGGCTACACCTTC. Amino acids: CASSPGTGGCYGYTF.